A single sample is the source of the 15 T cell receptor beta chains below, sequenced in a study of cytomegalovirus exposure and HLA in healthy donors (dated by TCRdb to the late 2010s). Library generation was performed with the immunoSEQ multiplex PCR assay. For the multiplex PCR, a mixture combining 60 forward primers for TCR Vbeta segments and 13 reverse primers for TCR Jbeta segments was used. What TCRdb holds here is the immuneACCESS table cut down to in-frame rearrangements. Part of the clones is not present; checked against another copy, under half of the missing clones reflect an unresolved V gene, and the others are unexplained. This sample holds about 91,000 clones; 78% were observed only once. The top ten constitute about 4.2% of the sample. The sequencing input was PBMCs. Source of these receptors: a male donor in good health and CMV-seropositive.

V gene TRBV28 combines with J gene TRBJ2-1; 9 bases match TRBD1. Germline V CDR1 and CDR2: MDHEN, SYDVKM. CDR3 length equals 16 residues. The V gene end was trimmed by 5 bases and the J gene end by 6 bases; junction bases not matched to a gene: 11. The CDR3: CASSRTGTGSSNEQFF. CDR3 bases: TGTGCCAGCAGTCGAACCGGGACAGGGAGCAGCAATGAGCAGTTCTTC.

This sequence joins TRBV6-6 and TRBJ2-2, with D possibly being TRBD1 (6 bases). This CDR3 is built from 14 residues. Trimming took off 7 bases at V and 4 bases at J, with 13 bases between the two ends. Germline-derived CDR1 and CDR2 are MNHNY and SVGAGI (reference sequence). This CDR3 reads CASKGERVTGELFF. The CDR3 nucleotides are TGTGCCAGCAAGGGGGAAAGAGTCACCGGGGAGCTGTTTTTT.

The DNA of the CDR3 is TGTGCCAGCAGCCACGGACAGGGGCGCAGCTATGGCTACACCTTC. Translated, it gives CASSHGQGRSYGYTF. The rearrangement joins TRBV14 to TRBJ1-2, with 9 nucleotides matching TRBD1. V lost 3 bases to trimming and J lost 4 bases; unmatched junction nucleotides: 6. Looked up from germline, CDR1 is SGHDN and CDR2 is FVKESK. The CDR3 has 15 residues.

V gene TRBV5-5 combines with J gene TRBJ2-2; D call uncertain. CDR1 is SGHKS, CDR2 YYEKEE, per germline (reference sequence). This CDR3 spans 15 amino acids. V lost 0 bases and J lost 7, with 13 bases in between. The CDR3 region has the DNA TGTGCCAGCAGCTTGGCCGACACAGCCGTCGGGGAGCTGTTTTTT. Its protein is CASSLADTAVGELFF.

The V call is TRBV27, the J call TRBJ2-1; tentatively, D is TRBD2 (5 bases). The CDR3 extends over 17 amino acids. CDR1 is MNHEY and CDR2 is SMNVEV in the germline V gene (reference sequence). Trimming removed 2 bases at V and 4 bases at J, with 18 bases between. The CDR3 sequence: CASSLHTRSSAYNEQFF. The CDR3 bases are TGTGCCAGCAGTTTACATACTCGGAGTAGCGCTTACAATGAGCAGTTCTTC.

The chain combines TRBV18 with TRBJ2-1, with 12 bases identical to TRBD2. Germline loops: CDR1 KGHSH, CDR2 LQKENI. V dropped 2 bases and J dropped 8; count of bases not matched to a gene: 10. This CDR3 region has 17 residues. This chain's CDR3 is CASSPKKLAGGTDEQFF. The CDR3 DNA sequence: TGTGCCAGCTCACCAAAAAAACTAGCGGGAGGAACGGATGAGCAGTTCTTC.

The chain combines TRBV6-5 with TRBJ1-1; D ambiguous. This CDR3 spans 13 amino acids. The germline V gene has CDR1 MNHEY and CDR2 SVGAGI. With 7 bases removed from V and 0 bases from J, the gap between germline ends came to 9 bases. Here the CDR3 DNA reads TGTGCCAGCACCAAGACACTGAACACTGAAGCTTTCTTT. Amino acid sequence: CASTKTLNTEAFF.

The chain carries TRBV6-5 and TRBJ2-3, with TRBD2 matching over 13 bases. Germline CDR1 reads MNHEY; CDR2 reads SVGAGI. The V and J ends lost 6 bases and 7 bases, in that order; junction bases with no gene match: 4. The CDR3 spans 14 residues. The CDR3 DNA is TGTGCCAGCAGACTAGCGGGAGGGCGGAATACGCAGTATTTT. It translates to CASRLAGGRNTQYF.

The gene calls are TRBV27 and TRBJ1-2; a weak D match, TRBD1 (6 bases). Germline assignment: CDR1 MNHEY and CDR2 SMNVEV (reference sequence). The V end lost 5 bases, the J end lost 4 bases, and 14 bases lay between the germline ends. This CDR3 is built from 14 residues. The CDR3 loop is CASSPAGGGYGYTF. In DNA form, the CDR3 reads TGTGCCAGCAGTCCTGCGGGGGGCGGCTATGGCTACACCTTC.

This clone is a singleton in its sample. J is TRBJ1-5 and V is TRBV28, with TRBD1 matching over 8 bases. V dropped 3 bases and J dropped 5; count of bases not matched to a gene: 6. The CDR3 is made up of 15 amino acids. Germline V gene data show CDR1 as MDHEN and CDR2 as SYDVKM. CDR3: CASSLDRVGHQPQHF. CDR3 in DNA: TGTGCCAGCAGTTTGGACAGGGTAGGCCATCAGCCCCAGCATTTT.

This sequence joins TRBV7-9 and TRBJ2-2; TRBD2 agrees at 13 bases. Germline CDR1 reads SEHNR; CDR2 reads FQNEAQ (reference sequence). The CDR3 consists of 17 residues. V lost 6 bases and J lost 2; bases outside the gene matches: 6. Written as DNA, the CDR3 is TGTGCCAGCAGTCGACTAGCGGGGGGTTCAAACACCGGGGAGCTGTTTTTT. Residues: CASSRLAGGSNTGELFF.

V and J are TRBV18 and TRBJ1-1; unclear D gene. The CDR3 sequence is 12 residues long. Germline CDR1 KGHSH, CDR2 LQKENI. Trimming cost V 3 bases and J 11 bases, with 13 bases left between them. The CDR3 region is CASSPRGLDAFF. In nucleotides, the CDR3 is TGTGCCAGCTCACCGCGAGGGCTAGACGCTTTCTTT.

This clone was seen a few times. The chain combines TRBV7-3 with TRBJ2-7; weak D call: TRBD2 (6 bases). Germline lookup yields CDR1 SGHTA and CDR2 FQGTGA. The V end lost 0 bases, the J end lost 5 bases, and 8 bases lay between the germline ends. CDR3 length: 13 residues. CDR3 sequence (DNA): TGTGCCAGCAGCTTAACGGGGGGTCACGAGCAGTACTTC. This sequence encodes CASSLTGGHEQYF.

The CDR3 loop reads CASSTAGNPYNEQFF. In nucleotides, the CDR3 is TGTGCCAGTAGTACGGCAGGGAACCCCTACAATGAGCAGTTCTTC. This chain uses TRBV19 with TRBJ2-1; D is perhaps TRBD1 (5 bases). The germline V and J ends were trimmed by 4 bases and 2 bases, with 12 bases remaining between them. CDR1 is LNHDA and CDR2 is SQIVND in the germline V gene (reference sequence). The CDR3 runs 15 residues. The full variable domain, completed using reference TRBV19 and TRBJ2-1, is DGGITQSPKYLFRKEGQNVTLSCEQNLNHDAMYWYRQDPGQGLRLIYYSQIVNDFQKGDIAEGYSVSREKKESFPLTVTSAQKNPTAFYLCASSTAGNPYNEQFFGPGTRLTVL.

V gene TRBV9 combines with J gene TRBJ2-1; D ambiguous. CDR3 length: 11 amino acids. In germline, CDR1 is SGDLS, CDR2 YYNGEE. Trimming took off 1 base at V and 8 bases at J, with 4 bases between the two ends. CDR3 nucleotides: TGTGCCAGCAGCGTATCTGATGAGCAGTTCTTC. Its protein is CASSVSDEQFF.